The TCR beta chain under discussion was sequenced for a study of quantifying T cell responses using KT2 cells. About the study: cDNA was made from DNase-treated RNA using alpha and beta constant primers. The second PCR was a qPCR stopped at a predetermined fluorescence threshold. Study-wide findings and caveats: KT2 clone alpha and beta sequence counts scaled linearly with input KT2 cell number.

Germline-derived CDR1 and CDR2 are GTSNPN and SVGIG (reference sequence). With V trimmed by 2 bases and J by 2 bases, 4 bases remained unmatched. This CDR3 is 15 amino acids long. The cDNA 3' end received a ligated oligonucleotide with a UMI. First-round PCR used about 4 cycles and beta primers RC1.1 and RC1.2 covering TRBC1 and TRBC2. TCRdb re-analysed the UMI-ligation and nested PCR reads in MiXCR, keeping a single row per CDR3 protein. The repertoire has some 43,000 distinct CDR3 sequences, about a sixth of them found once; the top ten carry about 40%. As concerns this clonotype: Its matching antigen is unknown.

The J gene is TRBJ2-7, the V gene TRBV30; 12 bases match TRBD1. The receptor was derived from a human donor. The specimen sequenced was PBMCs spiked with cells of the T cell clone KT2. The CDR3 sequence is CAWSRGTGGTYEQYF. CDR3 bases: TGTGCCTGGAGTAGGGGGACAGGGGGCACCTACGAGCAGTACTTC.